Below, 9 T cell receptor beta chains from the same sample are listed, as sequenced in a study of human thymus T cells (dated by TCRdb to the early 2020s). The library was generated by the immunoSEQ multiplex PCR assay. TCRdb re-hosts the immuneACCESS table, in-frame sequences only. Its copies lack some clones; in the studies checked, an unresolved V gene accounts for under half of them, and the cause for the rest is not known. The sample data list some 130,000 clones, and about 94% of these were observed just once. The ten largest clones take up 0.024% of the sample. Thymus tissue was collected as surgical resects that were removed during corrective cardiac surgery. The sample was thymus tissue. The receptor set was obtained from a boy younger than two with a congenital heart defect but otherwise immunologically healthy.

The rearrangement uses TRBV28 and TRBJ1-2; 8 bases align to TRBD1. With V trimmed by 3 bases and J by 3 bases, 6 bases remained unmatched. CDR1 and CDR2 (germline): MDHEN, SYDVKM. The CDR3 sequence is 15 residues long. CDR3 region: CASSFDRGRHYGYTF. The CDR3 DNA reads TGTGCCAGCAGTTTCGACAGGGGTCGACACTATGGCTACACCTTC.

DNA for the CDR3: TGTGCCAGCAGCTTGGCCAAGGTGGGACCACGCACAGATACGCAGTATTTT. This codes for CASSLAKVGPRTDTQYF. This chain links TRBV5-6 with TRBJ2-3; the D call may be TRBD1 or TRBD2 (5 bases each). V was trimmed by 0 bases and J by 1 base, leaving 15 bases between them. Germline CDR1 and CDR2: SGHDT and YYEEEE. The CDR3 sequence is 17 residues long.

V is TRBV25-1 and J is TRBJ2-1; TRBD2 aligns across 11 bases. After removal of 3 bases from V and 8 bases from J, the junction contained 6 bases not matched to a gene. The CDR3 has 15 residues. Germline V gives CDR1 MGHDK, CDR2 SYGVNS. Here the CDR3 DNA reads TGTGCCAGCAGTGATTCTAGCGGGGGGATCGATGAGCAGTTCTTC. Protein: CASSDSSGGIDEQFF.

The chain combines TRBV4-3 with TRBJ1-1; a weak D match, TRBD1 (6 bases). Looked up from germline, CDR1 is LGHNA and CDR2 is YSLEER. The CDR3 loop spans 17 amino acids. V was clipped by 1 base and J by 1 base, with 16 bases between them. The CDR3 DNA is TGCGCCAGCAGCCAAGTTGTGGGGGGCAGGAAGAACACTGAAGCTTTCTTT. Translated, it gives CASSQVVGGRKNTEAFF.

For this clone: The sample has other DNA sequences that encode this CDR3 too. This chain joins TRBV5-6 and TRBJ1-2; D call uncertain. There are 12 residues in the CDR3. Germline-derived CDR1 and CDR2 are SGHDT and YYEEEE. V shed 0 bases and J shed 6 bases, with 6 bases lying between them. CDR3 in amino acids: CASSLGGDGYTF. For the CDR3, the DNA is TGTGCCAGCAGCTTGGGTGGGGATGGCTACACCTTC.

For the CDR3, the DNA is TGCGCCAGCAGCCAAGGGGGCAGTCGGCGGGGGGGCTCCTACGAGCAGTACTTC. Amino acid sequence: CASSQGGSRRGGSYEQYF. The chain links TRBV4-1 to TRBJ2-7, with 9 bases identical to TRBD2. V shed 1 base and J 0 bases; nucleotides not matched to a gene: 10. This CDR3 is built from 18 residues. Germline V gene lookup returns CDR1 MGHRA and CDR2 YSYEKL.

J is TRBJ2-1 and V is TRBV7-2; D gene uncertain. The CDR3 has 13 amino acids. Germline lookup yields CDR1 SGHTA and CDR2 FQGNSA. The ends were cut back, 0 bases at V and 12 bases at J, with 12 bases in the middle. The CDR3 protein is CASSLAPPPPQFF. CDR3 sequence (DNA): TGTGCCAGCAGCTTAGCTCCCCCGCCCCCGCAGTTCTTC.

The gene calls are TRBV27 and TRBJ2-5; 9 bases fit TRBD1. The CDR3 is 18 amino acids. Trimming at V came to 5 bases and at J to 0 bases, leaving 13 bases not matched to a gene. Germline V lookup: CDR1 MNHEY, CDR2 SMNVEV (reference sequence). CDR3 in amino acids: CASSPRPGQGFYQETQYF. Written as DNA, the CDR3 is TGTGCCAGCAGTCCCCGTCCGGGACAGGGCTTTTACCAAGAGACCCAGTACTTC.

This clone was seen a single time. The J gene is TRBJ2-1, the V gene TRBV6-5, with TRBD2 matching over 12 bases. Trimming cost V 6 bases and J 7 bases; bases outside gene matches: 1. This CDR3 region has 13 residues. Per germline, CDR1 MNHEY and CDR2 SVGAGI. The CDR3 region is CASSGLAGNEQFF. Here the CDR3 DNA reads TGTGCCAGCAGCGGACTAGCGGGGAATGAGCAGTTCTTC.